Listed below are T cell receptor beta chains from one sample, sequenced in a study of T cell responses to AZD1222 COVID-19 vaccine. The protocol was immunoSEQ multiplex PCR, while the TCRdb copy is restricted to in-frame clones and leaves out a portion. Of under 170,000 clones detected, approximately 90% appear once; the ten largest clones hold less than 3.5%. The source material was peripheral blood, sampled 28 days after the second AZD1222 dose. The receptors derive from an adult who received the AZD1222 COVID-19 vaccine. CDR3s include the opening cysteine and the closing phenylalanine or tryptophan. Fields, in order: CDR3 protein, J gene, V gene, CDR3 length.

CDR3aa: CASSSLAGVVTDTQYF
j_gene: TRBJ2-3
v_gene: TRBV27
len: 16

CDR3aa: CASSQGTDTQYF
j_gene: TRBJ2-3
v_gene: TRBV14
len: 12

CDR3aa: CASSVSGSSSGNTIYF
j_gene: TRBJ1-3
v_gene: TRBV9
len: 16

CDR3aa: CASRYPKDSQVNTEAFF
j_gene: TRBJ1-1
v_gene: TRBV2
len: 17

CDR3aa: CASTEWDPAYEQYF
j_gene: TRBJ2-7
v_gene: TRBV6-5
len: 14

CDR3aa: CASSLGLAEDNEQFF
j_gene: TRBJ2-1
v_gene: TRBV7-6
len: 15

CDR3aa: CASMSAWTEAFF
j_gene: TRBJ1-1
v_gene: TRBV21-1
len: 12

CDR3aa: CASTEGGRGYTF
j_gene: TRBJ1-2
v_gene: TRBV6-5
len: 12

CDR3aa: CASSLSGTAGYTF
j_gene: TRBJ1-2
v_gene: TRBV6-5
len: 13

CDR3aa: CASRTLGYGYTF
j_gene: TRBJ1-2
v_gene: TRBV6-5
len: 12

CDR3aa: CASSQAVGGESPLHF
j_gene: TRBJ1-6
v_gene: TRBV3-1/TRBV3-2
len: 15

CDR3aa: CSASGQGAFNEQFF
j_gene: TRBJ2-1
v_gene: TRBV20-1
len: 14

CDR3aa: CASSDLPWEQYF
j_gene: TRBJ2-7
v_gene: TRBV6-4
len: 12

CDR3aa: CASSGGTGNTIYF
j_gene: TRBJ1-3
v_gene: TRBV2
len: 13

CDR3aa: CASSPLGSGHGYTF
j_gene: TRBJ1-2
v_gene: TRBV27
len: 14

CDR3aa: CASSELWLAGGPSSYNEQFF
j_gene: TRBJ2-1
v_gene: TRBV2
len: 20

CDR3aa: CASSLVADQETQYF
j_gene: TRBJ2-5
v_gene: TRBV28
len: 14

CDR3aa: CASNPRQGRTEAFF
j_gene: TRBJ1-1
v_gene: TRBV6-6
len: 14

CDR3aa: CASSYEGARNQPQHF
j_gene: TRBJ1-5
v_gene: TRBV6-6
len: 15

CDR3aa: CASSASFPYNEQFF
j_gene: TRBJ2-1
v_gene: TRBV2
len: 14

CDR3aa: CASSPGEGTGDGEQFF
j_gene: TRBJ2-1
v_gene: TRBV7-9
len: 16

CDR3aa: CASSLAPQGAGEKLFF
j_gene: TRBJ1-4
v_gene: TRBV5-1
len: 16

CDR3aa: CASRRQSNMYYGYTF
j_gene: TRBJ1-2
v_gene: TRBV19
len: 15

CDR3aa: CASSPTQGTNEKLFF
j_gene: TRBJ1-4
v_gene: TRBV4-1
len: 15

CDR3aa: CASSQVQGAEAFF
j_gene: TRBJ1-1
v_gene: TRBV14
len: 13

CDR3aa: CASMRGYSGNTIYF
j_gene: TRBJ1-3
v_gene: TRBV6-5
len: 14

CDR3aa: CARNVKSRDLPGANVLTF
j_gene: TRBJ2-6
v_gene: TRBV5-3
len: 18

CDR3aa: CASSLEVRPTPAFF
j_gene: TRBJ1-1
v_gene: TRBV7-6
len: 14

CDR3aa: CASSLTSGGGELFF
j_gene: TRBJ2-2
v_gene: TRBV19
len: 14

CDR3aa: CASSLRERISPLHF
j_gene: TRBJ1-6
v_gene: TRBV6-5
len: 14

CDR3aa: CASSSGDTTSSGNTIYF
j_gene: TRBJ1-3
v_gene: TRBV11-2
len: 17

CDR3aa: CASSTGPGTNTEAFF
j_gene: TRBJ1-1
v_gene: TRBV19
len: 15

CDR3aa: CATSREGQNSYEQYF
j_gene: TRBJ2-7
v_gene: TRBV15
len: 15

CDR3aa: CASSSSLAGVADTQYF
j_gene: TRBJ2-3
v_gene: TRBV11-3
len: 16

CDR3aa: CSAQGGPDQPQHF
j_gene: TRBJ1-5
v_gene: TRBV29-1
len: 13

CDR3aa: CASSLSDTQYF
j_gene: TRBJ2-3
v_gene: TRBV12-3/TRBV12-4
len: 11

CDR3aa: CASSLSLAGKAGELFF
j_gene: TRBJ2-2
v_gene: TRBV27
len: 16

CDR3aa: CASTPGQVNTEAFF
j_gene: TRBJ1-1
v_gene: TRBV7-8
len: 14

CDR3aa: CASSRRDSNTGELFF
j_gene: TRBJ2-2
v_gene: TRBV6-5
len: 15

CDR3aa: CSVWDRGPSERTGELFF
j_gene: TRBJ2-2
v_gene: TRBV29-1
len: 17

CDR3aa: CASSLGISGANVLTF
j_gene: TRBJ2-6
v_gene: TRBV5-6
len: 15

CDR3aa: CASSQDESGLAEKQFF
j_gene: TRBJ2-1
v_gene: TRBV14
len: 16

CDR3aa: CASSSGTRRGTQYF
j_gene: TRBJ2-5
v_gene: TRBV11-2
len: 14

CDR3aa: CASSLEAGYQPQHF
j_gene: TRBJ1-5
v_gene: TRBV5-1
len: 14

CDR3aa: CASSPMTGMAIYEQYF
j_gene: TRBJ2-7
v_gene: TRBV27
len: 16

CDR3aa: CASIGEDTEAFF
j_gene: TRBJ1-1
v_gene: TRBV6-5
len: 12

CDR3aa: CASSGGNSNQPQHF
j_gene: TRBJ1-5
v_gene: TRBV2
len: 14

CDR3aa: CASSLRDSSYEQYF
j_gene: TRBJ2-7
v_gene: TRBV19
len: 14

CDR3aa: CASTGQVTEAFF
j_gene: TRBJ1-1
v_gene: TRBV6-6
len: 12

CDR3aa: CASSLGSEKLFF
j_gene: TRBJ1-4
v_gene: TRBV7-9
len: 12

CDR3aa: CSASGEGVTYEQYF
j_gene: TRBJ2-7
v_gene: TRBV20-1
len: 14

CDR3aa: CASSMRGGTTEAFF
j_gene: TRBJ1-1
v_gene: TRBV19
len: 14

CDR3aa: CASSLVGAGELFF
j_gene: TRBJ2-2
v_gene: TRBV7-8
len: 13

CDR3aa: CASGRAETQYF
j_gene: TRBJ2-5
v_gene: TRBV6-5
len: 11

CDR3aa: CASPGLAGGELFF
j_gene: TRBJ2-2
v_gene: TRBV6-5
len: 13

CDR3aa: CASSLYLNFPGANVLTF
j_gene: TRBJ2-6
v_gene: TRBV5-1
len: 17

CDR3aa: CASSLSGQPGYGYTF
j_gene: TRBJ1-2
v_gene: TRBV27
len: 15

CDR3aa: CASSFTGGKYEQYF
j_gene: TRBJ2-7
v_gene: TRBV5-4
len: 14

CDR3aa: CASSKGTGGGHGYTF
j_gene: TRBJ1-2
v_gene: TRBV7-8
len: 15

CDR3aa: CASSEGPGSGEQYF
j_gene: TRBJ2-7
v_gene: TRBV10-1
len: 14